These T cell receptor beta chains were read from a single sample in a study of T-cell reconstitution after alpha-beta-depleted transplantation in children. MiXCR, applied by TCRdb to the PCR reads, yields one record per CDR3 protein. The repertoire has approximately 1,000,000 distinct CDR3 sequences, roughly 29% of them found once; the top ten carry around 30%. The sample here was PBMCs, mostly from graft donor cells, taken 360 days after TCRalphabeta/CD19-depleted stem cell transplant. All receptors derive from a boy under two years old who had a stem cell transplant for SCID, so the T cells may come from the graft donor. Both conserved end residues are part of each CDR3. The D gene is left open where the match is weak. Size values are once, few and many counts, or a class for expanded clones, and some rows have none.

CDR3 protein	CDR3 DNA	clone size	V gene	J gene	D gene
CASSLSRLAGSTGELFF	TGTGCCAGCAGCTTATCCCGACTAGCGGGATCCACCGGGGAGCTGTTTTTT	-	TRBV7-2	TRBJ2-2	TRBD2
CAISRGQGDALREQYF	TGTGCCATCAGTCGGGGACAGGGGGACGCCCTTCGCGAGCAGTACTTC	-	TRBV10-3	TRBJ2-7	TRBD1
CAITMNGALNEQFF	TGTGCCATCACCATGAACGGGGCCCTCAATGAGCAGTTCTTC	many	TRBV10-3	TRBJ2-1	-
CASSFRAVNTEAFF	TGTGCCAGCAGTTTTCGGGCAGTGAACACTGAAGCTTTCTTT	few	TRBV6-9	TRBJ1-1	-
CASSQYLAGSSGANVLTF	TGTGCCAGCAGCCAATATCTAGCGGGGAGCTCTGGGGCCAACGTCCTGACTTTC	few	TRBV3-1	TRBJ2-6	TRBD2
CASRPQWGHEQFF	TGTGCCAGCCGCCCGCAATGGGGGCATGAGCAGTTCTTC	-	TRBV7-2	TRBJ2-1	-
CASSWRSGSSYNEQFF	TGTGCCAGCAGCTGGAGATCAGGGAGCTCCTACAATGAGCAGTTCTTC	-	TRBV5-5	TRBJ2-1	-
CSARDLGLRDGNQPQHF	TGCAGTGCTAGAGATTTGGGCCTCCGGGACGGAAATCAGCCCCAGCATTTT	few	TRBV20-1	TRBJ1-5	-
CASSVGPLWGKNIQYF	TGTGCCAGCAGCGTAGGCCCACTCTGGGGCAAAAACATTCAGTACTTC	-	TRBV9	TRBJ2-4	-
CASSQDGEGTDYEQYF	TGTGCCAGCAGCCAAGATGGTGAGGGAACGGACTACGAGCAGTACTTC	once	TRBV4-2	TRBJ2-7	-
CASSLRPGRFTDTQYF	TGTGCCAGCAGTTTAAGGCCAGGGAGGTTCACAGATACGCAGTATTTT	few	TRBV27	TRBJ2-3	-
CASGGDIRTPSETQYF	TGCGCCAGCGGGGGAGACATTCGGACCCCCTCGGAGACCCAGTACTTC	-	TRBV5-1	TRBJ2-5	-
CASSAGLVYNSPLYF	TGTGCCAGCAGTGCGGGACTGGTCTATAATTCACCCCTCTACTTT	-	TRBV12-3/TRBV12-4	TRBJ1-6	-
CASRHVISNEQYF	TGTGCCAGCAGACACGTAATAAGCAACGAGCAGTACTTC	-	TRBV7-9	TRBJ2-7	-
CASSLGLGGHNEQFF	TGTGCCAGCAGCCTGGGACTGGGAGGTCACAATGAGCAGTTCTTC	-	TRBV7-9	TRBJ2-1	-
CASSVHKTSGGYSSYEQYF	TGTGCCAGCAGCGTCCACAAAACTAGCGGGGGCTATAGCTCCTACGAGCAGTACTTC	few	TRBV2	TRBJ2-7	TRBD2